This T cell receptor (beta chain) is drawn from a study of cytomegalovirus exposure and HLA in healthy donors. Study details: As an earlier analysis found, about 190 million T cells yielded approximately 110 million unique TCR beta sequences.

Study-level findings and limits: CMV serostatus was the sole immune exposure information available. Later on, a genetic analysis was performed. It linked a missense variant in DCLRE1C with V- and J-gene trimming of TCR beta.

J lost 9 bases, V lost 3 bases, and 4 bases had no gene match. Germline V lookup: CDR1 DFQATT, CDR2 SNEGSKA (reference sequence). The CDR3 extends over 11 amino acids. 13 Jbeta primers and 60 Vbeta primers were used for the PCR. Some clones are missing from TCRdb's copy, which holds only in-frame ones; the method was immunoSEQ multiplex PCR. The sample contains approximately 150,000 clones, roughly 74% of which appear only once. To note about this clone: The antigen is unknown.

The rearrangement links TRBV20-1 to TRBJ2-7, with 8 positions matching TRBD2. Material: PBMCs. This clonotype originated in a middle-aged woman in good health and CMV-seropositive. The CDR3 sequence: CSARTSVGQYF. In DNA form, the CDR3 reads TGCAGTGCTAGGACTAGCGTTGGGCAGTACTTC.